These T cell receptor beta chains were read from a single sample in a study of blood T cells in healthy people across ages. TCRdb passed the 5' RACE reads through MiXCR, listing each CDR3 protein once. There are fewer than 1,200,000 distinct CDR3 sequences in the sample; approximately 25% occur only once, and around 0.75% lies in the top ten. These data are also associated with another study on T cells of mothers and their children.

Sequenced input: blood. The receptors were gathered from a girl aged 2 to 10 in good health. Both conserved end residues are part of each CDR3. The D gene is left open where the match is weak. For some rows the clone size is stated as once, few or many, or as a class when expanded; others skip it.

v_gene	abundance	d_gene	j_gene	CDR3nt	CDR3aa
TRBV12-3/TRBV12-4	NA	NA	TRBJ2-3	TGTGCCAGCAGTTTAAGCCAGTCCACAGATACGCAGTATTTT	CASSLSQSTDTQYF
TRBV4-1	NA	NA	TRBJ1-1	TGCGCCAGCAGCCAGAAGACACGGAACACTGAAGCTTTCTTT	CASSQKTRNTEAFF
TRBV6-6	NA	NA	TRBJ1-1	TGTGCCAGCATTCCGGAACAGGGGAACACTGAAGCTTTCTTT	CASIPEQGNTEAFF
TRBV19	NA	NA	TRBJ2-6	TGTGCCAGTATGTCATATTCTGGGGCCAACGTCCTGACTTTC	CASMSYSGANVLTF
TRBV12-3/TRBV12-4	few	NA	TRBJ2-4	TGTGCCAGCAGTTTAGAATCGTCGGTCATTCAGTACTTC	CASSLESSVIQYF
TRBV7-6	few	TRBD1	TRBJ1-1	TGTGCCAGCAGCTCCCACGGGACAGGGGCTTTCTTT	CASSSHGTGAFF
TRBV6-4	few	NA	TRBJ1-4	TGTGCCAGCACTTACGTTGCAACTAATGAAAAACTGTTTTTT	CASTYVATNEKLFF
TRBV20-1	NA	TRBD1	TRBJ1-6	TGCAGTGCCCCACGGGACAGGCTCGTGAATTCACCCCTCCACTTT	CSAPRDRLVNSPLHF
TRBV5-1	NA	TRBD1	TRBJ1-5	TGCGCCAGCAGCTTAGGACAGGCCAGCAATCAGCCCCAGCATTTT	CASSLGQASNQPQHF
TRBV4-2	NA	TRBD1	TRBJ1-4	TGTGCCAGCAGCCAAGATCGCGTACAGGGGGCTTTAAAACTGTTTTTT	CASSQDRVQGALKLFF
TRBV7-3	NA	TRBD2	TRBJ2-7	TGTGCCAGCTATAGTGTACTAGCGCAGAAAAGATCCTACGAGCAGTACTTC	CASYSVLAQKRSYEQYF
TRBV10-3	many	TRBD1	TRBJ1-5	TGTGCCATCAGTGAGTCGATCTTCAGGGGGCAGGATCAGCCCCAGCATTTT	CAISESIFRGQDQPQHF
TRBV12-5	few	TRBD2	TRBJ2-5	TGTGCTAGTGGCCCATACAGCGGGGGCAACGAAGAGACCCAGTACTTC	CASGPYSGGNEETQYF
TRBV6-2/TRBV6-3	few	TRBD1	TRBJ2-1	TGTGCCAGCAGATATGACAGGGTTGAGCAGTTCTTC	CASRYDRVEQFF
TRBV10-3	few	NA	TRBJ2-3	TGTGCCATCAACGAGGGCTTCGGCACAGATACGCAGTATTTT	CAINEGFGTDTQYF
TRBV7-2	once	NA	TRBJ1-5	TGTGCCAGCAGCTTTTTTGCGTCGAGAATTAGCAATCAGCCCCAGCATTTT	CASSFFASRISNQPQHF
TRBV2	few	TRBD2	TRBJ2-5	TGTGCCAGCAAATACCGCGGGGGGCTGATGGAGACCCAGTACTTC	CASKYRGGLMETQYF
TRBV24-1	NA	NA	TRBJ2-5	TGTGCCACCGCCTTTGGGGCTCAAGAGACCCAGTACTTC	CATAFGAQETQYF